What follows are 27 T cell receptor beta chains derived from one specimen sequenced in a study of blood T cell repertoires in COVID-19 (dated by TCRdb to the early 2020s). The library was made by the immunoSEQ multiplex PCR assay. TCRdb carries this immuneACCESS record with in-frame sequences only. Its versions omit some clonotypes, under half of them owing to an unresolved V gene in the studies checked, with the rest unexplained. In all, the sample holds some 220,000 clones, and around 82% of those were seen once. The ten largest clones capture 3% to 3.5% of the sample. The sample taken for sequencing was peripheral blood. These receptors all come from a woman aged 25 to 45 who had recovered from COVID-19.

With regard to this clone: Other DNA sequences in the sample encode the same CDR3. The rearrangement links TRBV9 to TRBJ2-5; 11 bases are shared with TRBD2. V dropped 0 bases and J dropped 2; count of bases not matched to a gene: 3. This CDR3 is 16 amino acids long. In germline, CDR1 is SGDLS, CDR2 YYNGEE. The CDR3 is CASSVVGTSGQETQYF. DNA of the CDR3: TGTGCCAGCAGCGTAGTAGGGACTAGCGGTCAAGAGACCCAGTACTTC.

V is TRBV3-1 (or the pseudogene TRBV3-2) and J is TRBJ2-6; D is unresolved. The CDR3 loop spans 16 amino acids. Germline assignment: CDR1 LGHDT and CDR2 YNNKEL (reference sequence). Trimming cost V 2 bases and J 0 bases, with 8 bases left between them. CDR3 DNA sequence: TGTGCCAGCAGCCAAAACTCCGACTCTGGGGCCAACGTCCTGACTTTC. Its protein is CASSQNSDSGANVLTF.

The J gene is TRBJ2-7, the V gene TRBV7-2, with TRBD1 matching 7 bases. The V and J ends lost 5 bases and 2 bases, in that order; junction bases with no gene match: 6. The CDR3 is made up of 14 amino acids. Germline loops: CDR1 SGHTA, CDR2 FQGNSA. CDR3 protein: CASSPGQQTYEQYF. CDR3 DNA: TGTGCCAGCAGCCCGGGACAGCAGACCTACGAGCAGTACTTC.

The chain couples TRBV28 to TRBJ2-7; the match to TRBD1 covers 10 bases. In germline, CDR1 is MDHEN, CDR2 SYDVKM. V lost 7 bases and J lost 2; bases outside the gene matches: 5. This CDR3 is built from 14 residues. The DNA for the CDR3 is TGTGCCAGCACTTCCGGGACAGGGGCCTACGAGCAGTACTTC. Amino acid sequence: CASTSGTGAYEQYF.

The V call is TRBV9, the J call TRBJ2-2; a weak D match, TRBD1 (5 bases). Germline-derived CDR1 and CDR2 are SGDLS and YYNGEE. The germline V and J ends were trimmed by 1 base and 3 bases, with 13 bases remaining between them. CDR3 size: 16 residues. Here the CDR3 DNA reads TGTGCCAGCAGCGTAAGCGTGGGGCAGGACACCGGGGAGCTGTTTTTT. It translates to CASSVSVGQDTGELFF.

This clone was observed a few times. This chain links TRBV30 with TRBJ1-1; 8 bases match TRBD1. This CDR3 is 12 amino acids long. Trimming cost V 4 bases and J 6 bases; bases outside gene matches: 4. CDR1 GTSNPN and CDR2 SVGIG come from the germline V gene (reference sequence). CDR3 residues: CAWTGGRAEAFF. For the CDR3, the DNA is TGTGCCTGGACAGGGGGCAGGGCTGAAGCTTTCTTT.

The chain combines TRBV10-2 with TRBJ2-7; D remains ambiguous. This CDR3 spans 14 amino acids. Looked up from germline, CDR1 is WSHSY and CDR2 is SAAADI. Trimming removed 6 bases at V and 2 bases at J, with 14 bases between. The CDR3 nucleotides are TGCGCCAGCAGGAGAACTCCCGATCCCTACGAGCAGTACTTC. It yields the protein CASRRTPDPYEQYF.

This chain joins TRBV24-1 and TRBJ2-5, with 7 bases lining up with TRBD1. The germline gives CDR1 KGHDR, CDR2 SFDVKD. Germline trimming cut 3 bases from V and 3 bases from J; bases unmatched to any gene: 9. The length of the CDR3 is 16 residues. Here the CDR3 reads CATSDPGTQGEETQYF. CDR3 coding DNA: TGTGCCACCAGTGATCCCGGGACCCAGGGGGAAGAGACCCAGTACTTC.

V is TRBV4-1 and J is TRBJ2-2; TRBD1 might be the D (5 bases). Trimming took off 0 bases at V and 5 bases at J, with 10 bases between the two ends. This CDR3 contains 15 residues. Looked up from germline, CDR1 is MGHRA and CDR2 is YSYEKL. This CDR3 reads CASSQEASGTGELFF. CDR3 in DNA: TGCGCCAGCAGCCAAGAGGCCTCAGGGACCGGGGAGCTGTTTTTT.

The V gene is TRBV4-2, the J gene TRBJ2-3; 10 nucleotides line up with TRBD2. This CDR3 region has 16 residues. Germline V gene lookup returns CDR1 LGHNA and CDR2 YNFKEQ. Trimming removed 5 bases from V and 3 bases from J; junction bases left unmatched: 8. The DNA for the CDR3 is TGTGCCAGCAGCGGATTAGCGGGAGGAGGGACAGATACGCAGTATTTT. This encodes CASSGLAGGGTDTQYF.

The CDR3 loop is CASSLTGQAFF. DNA of the CDR3: TGCGCCAGCAGCCTTACTGGTCAAGCTTTCTTT. This chain uses TRBV4-1 with TRBJ1-1; the D is unclear. Trimming took off 4 bases at V and 9 bases at J, with 9 bases between the two ends. Germline assignment: CDR1 MGHRA and CDR2 YSYEKL. This CDR3 is 11 amino acids long.

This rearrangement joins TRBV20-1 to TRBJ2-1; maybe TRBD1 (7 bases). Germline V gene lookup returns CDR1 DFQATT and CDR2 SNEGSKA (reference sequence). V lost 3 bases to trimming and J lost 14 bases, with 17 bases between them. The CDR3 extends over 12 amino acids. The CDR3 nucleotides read TGCAGTGCTAGTTTTCCCAGGGGGGATAAGTTCTTC. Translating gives CSASFPRGDKFF.

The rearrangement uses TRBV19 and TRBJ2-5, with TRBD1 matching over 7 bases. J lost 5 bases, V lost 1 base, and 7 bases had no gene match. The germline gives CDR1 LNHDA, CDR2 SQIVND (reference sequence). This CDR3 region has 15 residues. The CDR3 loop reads CASSIGQGVLETQYF. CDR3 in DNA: TGTGCCAGTAGTATAGGACAGGGAGTACTTGAGACCCAGTACTTC.

CDR3: CAISEQGQGATYEQYF. DNA of the CDR3: TGTGCCATCAGTGAGCAGGGACAGGGGGCGACCTACGAGCAGTACTTC. V usage is TRBV10-3 and J usage is TRBJ2-7, with 12 nucleotides matching TRBD1. Germline CDR1 reads ENHRY; CDR2 reads SYGVKD. V lost 2 bases to trimming and J lost 2 bases; unmatched junction nucleotides: 4. This CDR3 region has 16 residues.

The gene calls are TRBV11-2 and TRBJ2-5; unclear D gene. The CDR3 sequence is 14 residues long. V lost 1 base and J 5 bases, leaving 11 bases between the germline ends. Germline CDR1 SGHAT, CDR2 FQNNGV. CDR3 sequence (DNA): TGTGCCAGCAGCTTAGTAGACATTCGGGAGACCCAGTACTTC. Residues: CASSLVDIRETQYF.

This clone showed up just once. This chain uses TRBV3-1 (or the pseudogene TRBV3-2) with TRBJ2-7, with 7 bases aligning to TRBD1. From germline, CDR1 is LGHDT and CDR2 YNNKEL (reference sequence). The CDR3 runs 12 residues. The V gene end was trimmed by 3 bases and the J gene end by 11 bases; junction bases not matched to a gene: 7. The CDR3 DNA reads TGTGCCAGCAGCCACTCAGACAGGGAAGAGTACTTC. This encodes CASSHSDREEYF.

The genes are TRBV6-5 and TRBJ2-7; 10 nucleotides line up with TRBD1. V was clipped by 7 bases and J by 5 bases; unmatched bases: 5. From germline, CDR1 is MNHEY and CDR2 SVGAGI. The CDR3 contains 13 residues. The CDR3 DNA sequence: TGTGCCAGCACCCGACAGGGGGCGAACGAGCAGTACTTC. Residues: CASTRQGANEQYF.

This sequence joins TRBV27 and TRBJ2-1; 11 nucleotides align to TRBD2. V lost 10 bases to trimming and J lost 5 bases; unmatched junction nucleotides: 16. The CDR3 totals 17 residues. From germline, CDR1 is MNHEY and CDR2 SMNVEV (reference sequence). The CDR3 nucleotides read TGTGCCACCGCCCCTCTCATAGCGGGAGGGCCCCACAATGAGCAGTTCTTC. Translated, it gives CATAPLIAGGPHNEQFF.

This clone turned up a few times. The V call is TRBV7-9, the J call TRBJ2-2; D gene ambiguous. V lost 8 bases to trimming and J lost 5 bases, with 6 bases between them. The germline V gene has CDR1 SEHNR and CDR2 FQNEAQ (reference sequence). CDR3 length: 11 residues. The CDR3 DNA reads TGTGCCAGCCGCGAAACCGGGGAGCTGTTTTTT. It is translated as CASRETGELFF.

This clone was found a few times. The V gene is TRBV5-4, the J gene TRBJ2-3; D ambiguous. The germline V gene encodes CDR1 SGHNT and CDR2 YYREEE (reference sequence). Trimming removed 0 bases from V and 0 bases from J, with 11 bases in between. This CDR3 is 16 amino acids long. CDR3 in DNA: TGTGCCAGCAGCTTGGTAGTAGACTCAAGCACAGATACGCAGTATTTT. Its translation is CASSLVVDSSTDTQYF.

The CDR3 sequence: CASSPPGQGVYGYTF. DNA of the CDR3: TGTGCCAGCAGTCCGCCGGGACAGGGGGTATATGGCTACACCTTC. This chain connects TRBV28 to TRBJ1-2, with 11 bases lining up with TRBD1. J was trimmed by 5 bases and V by 5 bases; bases with no gene match: 7. Per germline, CDR1 MDHEN and CDR2 SYDVKM. CDR3 length: 15 amino acids.

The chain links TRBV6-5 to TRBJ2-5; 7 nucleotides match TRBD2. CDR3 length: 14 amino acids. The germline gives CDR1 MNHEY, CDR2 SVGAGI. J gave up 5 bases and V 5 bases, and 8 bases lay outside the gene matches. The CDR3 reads CASSTGGGVETQYF. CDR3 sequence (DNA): TGTGCCAGCAGTACCGGCGGGGGAGTCGAGACCCAGTACTTC.

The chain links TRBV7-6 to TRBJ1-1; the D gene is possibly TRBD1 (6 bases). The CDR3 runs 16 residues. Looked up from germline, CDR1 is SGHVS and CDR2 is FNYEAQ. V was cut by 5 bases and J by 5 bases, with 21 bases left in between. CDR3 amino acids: CASSPRGGGGWTEAFF. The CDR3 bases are TGTGCCAGCAGCCCGAGGGGGGGCGGTGGGTGGACTGAAGCTTTCTTT.

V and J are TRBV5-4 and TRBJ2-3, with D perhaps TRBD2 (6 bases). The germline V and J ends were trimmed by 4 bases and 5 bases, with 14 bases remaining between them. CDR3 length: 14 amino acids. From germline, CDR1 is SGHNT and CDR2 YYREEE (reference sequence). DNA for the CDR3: TGTGCCAGCAGCCTCCGGGACGGGGGAGATACGCAGTATTTT. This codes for CASSLRDGGDTQYF.

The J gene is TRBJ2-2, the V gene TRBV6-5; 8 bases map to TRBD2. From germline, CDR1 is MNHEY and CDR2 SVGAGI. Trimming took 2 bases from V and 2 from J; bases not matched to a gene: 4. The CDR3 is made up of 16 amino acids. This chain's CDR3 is CASSYERESNTGELFF. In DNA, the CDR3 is TGTGCCAGCAGTTACGAGCGGGAGAGTAACACCGGGGAGCTGTTTTTT.

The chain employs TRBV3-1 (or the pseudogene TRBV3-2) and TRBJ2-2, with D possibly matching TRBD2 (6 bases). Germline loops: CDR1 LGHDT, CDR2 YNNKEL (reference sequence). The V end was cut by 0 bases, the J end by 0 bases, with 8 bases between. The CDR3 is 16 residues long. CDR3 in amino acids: CASSQDAGTNTGELFF. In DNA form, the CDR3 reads TGTGCCAGCAGCCAAGATGCGGGAACGAACACCGGGGAGCTGTTTTTT.

CDR3 sequence (DNA): TGTGCCAGCAGTCCCTCACAGGGACGTCTAGCGGGAGAAACACACACACACTGGGATACGCAGTATTTT. Protein product: CASSPSQGRLAGETHTHWDTQYF. The rearrangement uses TRBV3-1 (or the pseudogene TRBV3-2) and TRBJ2-3; TRBD2 aligns across 10 bases. J was trimmed by 6 bases and V by 6 bases; bases with no gene match: 33. Germline V gene lookup returns CDR1 LGHDT and CDR2 YNNKEL (reference sequence). The CDR3 is made up of 23 amino acids.